This TCR beta chain was sequenced for a study of shared clonotypes between healthy human individuals. Overall study context: Three plates each covered CD4 naive and memory; CD8 naive two, CD8 memory one.

The CDR3 runs to 14 residues. V lost 5 bases, J lost 6 bases, and 9 bases stayed unmatched. Germline CDR1 SGHRS, CDR2 YFSETQ. The data were produced by immunoSEQ multiplex PCR, yet TCRdb's version contains in-frame clones alone and is incomplete. Of about 2.3 million clones listed, 85% to 95% were seen once; the top ten hold about 0.41%. This TCR came from a man between 18 and 35 years old in good health. Some clones in this sample may be carry-over from other donors' samples. The J gene is TRBJ1-1, the V gene TRBV5-1; 8 nucleotides match TRBD1. Sequenced: naive CD4+ T cells from PBMCs. Subset reported: CD45RA+ positively selected. CDR3 in amino acids: CASRILQGAPEAFF. The DNA for the CDR3 is TGCGCCAGCAGGATTTTGCAGGGGGCTCCTGAAGCTTTCTTT.